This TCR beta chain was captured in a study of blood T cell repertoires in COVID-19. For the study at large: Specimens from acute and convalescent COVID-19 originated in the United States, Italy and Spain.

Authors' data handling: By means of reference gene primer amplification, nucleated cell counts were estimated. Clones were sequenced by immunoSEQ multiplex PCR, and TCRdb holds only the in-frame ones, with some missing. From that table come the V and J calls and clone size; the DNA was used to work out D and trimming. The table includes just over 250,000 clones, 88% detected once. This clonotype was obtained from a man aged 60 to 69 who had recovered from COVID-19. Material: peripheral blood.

Written as DNA, the CDR3 is TGTGCCAGCAGCCTACAATACAGTTCCGAGCAGTACTTC. Translating it yields CASSLQYSSEQYF. J is TRBJ2-7 and V is TRBV14; D not resolved. This CDR3 has 13 amino acids. Trimming removed 4 bases at V and 6 bases at J, with 13 bases between. Germline values: CDR1 SGHDN, CDR2 FVKESK.